The 5 T cell receptor beta chains presented below share a single source sample, sequenced in a study of T cells after yellow fever vaccination. A single record per CDR3 protein comes from TCRdb applying MiXCR to the 5' RACE reads. Among 150,000 or so distinct CDR3 sequences listed, approximately 6.6% were seen once. Sequenced here: CD4+ T cells sorted from PBMCs, sampled 10 days after the yellow fever booster vaccination. All receptors come from a man aged 30-40 years who received the YFV17D yellow fever vaccine.

Ten or more counts support this clonotype. V and J are TRBV20-1 and TRBJ2-3; D is possibly TRBD2 (6 bases). The CDR3 covers 14 residues. Germline loops: CDR1 DFQATT, CDR2 SNEGSKA (reference sequence). V was trimmed by 6 bases and J by 2 bases, leaving 15 bases between them. CDR3 DNA: TGCAGTGCATGGGGACTTCTTAACACAGATACGCAGTATTTT. Protein product: CSAWGLLNTDTQYF.

Many counts were recorded for this clonotype. The J gene is TRBJ1-1, the V gene TRBV5-1; D is perhaps TRBD1 (5 bases). Germline CDR1 reads SGHRS; CDR2 reads YFSETQ. The CDR3 is made up of 14 amino acids. Trimming left V 0 bases short and J 6 bases short, with 12 bases between. DNA for the CDR3: TGCGCCAGCAGCTTGGGGCAGGGTTTCGCTGAAGCTTTCTTT. This codes for CASSLGQGFAEAFF. The full variable domain, with the rest looked up from reference TRBV5-1 and TRBJ1-1, is KAGVTQTPRYLIKTRGQQVTLSCSPISGHRSVSWYQQTPGQGLQFLFEYFSETQRNKGNFPGRFSGRQFSNSRSEMNVSTLELGDSALYLCASSLGQGFAEAFFGQGTRLTVV.

The V call is TRBV15, the J call TRBJ2-5; D not resolved. V was shortened by 0 bases and J by 4 bases, with 3 bases between the two germline ends. The CDR3 length is 12 residues. CDR1 is LNHNV and CDR2 is YYDKDF in the germline V gene (reference sequence). The CDR3 region has the DNA TGTGCCACCAGCAGAGATGTAGAGACCCAGTACTTC. It encodes CATSRDVETQYF.

This clonotype was recorded many times. The gene calls are TRBV29-1 and TRBJ2-5; TRBD1 matches at 8 bases. This CDR3 contains 12 residues. With V trimmed by 5 bases and J by 5 bases, 4 bases remained unmatched. The V gene's germline CDR1 is SQVTM and CDR2 ANQGSEA. CDR3 sequence reads: CSVTTGVETQYF. The DNA of the CDR3 is TGCAGCGTTACGACAGGGGTTGAGACCCAGTACTTC.

This rearrangement joins TRBV12-3 or TRBV12-4 to TRBJ2-7, with 8 bases that match TRBD2. This CDR3 region has 14 residues. J lost 1 base, V lost 4 bases, and 3 bases had no gene match. CDR3 region: CASSSGGGSYEQYF. DNA for the CDR3: TGTGCCAGCAGTTCGGGGGGGGGGTCCTACGAGCAGTACTTC.